These 29 T cell receptor beta chains were all obtained from the same sample, sequenced in a study of T cell clonotyping in hematopoietic cell transplantation. Method: immunoSEQ multiplex PCR; TCRdb's copy keeps in-frame clones and lacks some. The sample comprises about 5,500 clones, about 90% of which are singletons, and less than 30% rests with the top ten. The sample consisted of peripheral blood mononuclear cells, taken 100 days after allogeneic stem cell transplant. All receptors come from a male patient aged 70 to 80 who had an allogeneic stem cell transplant from an unrelated donor, so T cells may come from the graft donor. Some clones in this sample may be carry-over from other donors' samples.

The chain combines TRBV5-6 with TRBJ1-1; D might be TRBD1 (6 bases). The length of the CDR3 is 16 residues. Germline loops: CDR1 SGHDT, CDR2 YYEEEE. Trimming took off 4 bases at V and 0 bases at J, with 16 bases between the two ends. CDR3 sequence (DNA): TGTGCCAGCAGCGGGGCAGGGGAAGGGTTGAACACTGAAGCTTTCTTT. Translated: CASSGAGEGLNTEAFF.

The CDR3: CASSTGTEGGEQYF. The CDR3 DNA reads as TGCGCCAGCAGCACCGGGACAGAAGGGGGCGAGCAGTACTTC. The chain joins TRBV5-1 to TRBJ2-7; TRBD1 aligns across 7 bases. Germline V gene data show CDR1 as SGHRS and CDR2 as YFSETQ. V lost 4 bases and J lost 6; bases outside the gene matches: 10. This CDR3 comprises 14 residues.

The chain has TRBV9 and TRBJ2-1, with TRBD2 matching over 13 bases. V was clipped by 4 bases and J by 2 bases; unmatched bases: 6. The CDR3 is made up of 17 amino acids. The germline CDR1 and CDR2 sequences are SGDLS and YYNGEE. CDR3 sequence reads: CASSSRLAGGAYNEQFF. As DNA, the CDR3 is TGTGCCAGCAGCTCCCGACTAGCGGGAGGAGCCTACAATGAGCAGTTCTTC. Variable domain in full (rest from reference TRBV9 and TRBJ2-1): DSGVTQTPKHLITATGQRVTLRCSPRSGDLSVYWYQQSLDQGLQFLIQYYNGEERAKGNILERFSAQQFPDLHSELNLSSLELGDSALYFCASSSRLAGGAYNEQFFGPGTRLTVL.

The chain has TRBV30 and TRBJ2-3, with 14 nucleotides matching TRBD2. Germline V gene sequence: CDR1 GTSNPN, CDR2 SVGIG (reference sequence). The CDR3 length is 14 residues. The junction had 5 bases not matched to a gene; V was cut back by 7 bases and J by 5 bases. CDR3 DNA: TGTGCCTTGGGGACTAGCGGGAGTATAGATACGCAGTATTTT. It codes for CALGTSGSIDTQYF. Variable domain in full (rest from reference TRBV30 and TRBJ2-3): SQTIHQWPATLVQPVGSPLSLECTVEGTSNPNLYWYRQAAGRGLQLLFYSVGIGQISSEVPQNLSASRPQDRQFILSSKKLLLSDSGFYLCALGTSGSIDTQYFGPGTRLTVL.

The chain uses TRBV2 and TRBJ2-3, with D uncertain. This CDR3 is 14 amino acids long. Looked up from germline, CDR1 is SNHLY and CDR2 is FYNNEI. Trimming removed 2 bases from V and 4 bases from J, with 10 bases in between. CDR3 residues: CASSESQIPDTQYF. CDR3 nucleotides: TGTGCCAGCAGTGAATCCCAGATTCCAGATACGCAGTATTTT.

This chain joins TRBV27 and TRBJ2-5, with 7 nucleotides matching TRBD2. Looked up from germline, CDR1 is MNHEY and CDR2 is SMNVEV (reference sequence). The CDR3 length is 16 residues. Trimming removed 5 bases from V and 1 base from J; junction bases left unmatched: 10. DNA of the CDR3: TGTGCCAGCAGTCCCTACCTCGGCGGGGGCCAAGAGACCCAGTACTTC. It is translated as CASSPYLGGGQETQYF.

The V call is TRBV2, the J call TRBJ1-5; the match to TRBD1 covers 10 bases. The CDR3 runs to 14 residues. Germline-derived CDR1 and CDR2 are SNHLY and FYNNEI. V lost 6 bases and J lost 7; bases outside the gene matches: 6. The CDR3 protein is CASSGTGEGQPQHF. In DNA, the CDR3 is TGTGCCAGCAGCGGGACAGGGGAAGGCCAGCCCCAGCATTTT. Based on the CDR3 plus reference TRBV2 and TRBJ1-5, the full variable domain is EPEVTQTPSHQVTQMGQEVILRCVPISNHLYFYWYRQILGQKVEFLVSFYNNEISEKSEIFDDQFSVERPDGSNFTLKIRSTKLEDSAMYFCASSGTGEGQPQHFGDGTRLSIL.

This sequence joins TRBV19 and TRBJ1-1; TRBD1 might be the D (6 bases). Germline CDR1 is LNHDA and CDR2 is SQIVND (reference sequence). There are 13 residues in the CDR3. The V end was cut by 6 bases, the J end by 9 bases, with 17 bases between. CDR3 in DNA: TGTGCCAGTAGGCGGCCGGGACAATATAAAGCTTTCTTT. Translating gives CASRRPGQYKAFF. The entire variable domain, with the rest obtained from reference TRBV19 and TRBJ1-1, is as follows: DGGITQSPKYLFRKEGQNVTLSCEQNLNHDAMYWYRQDPGQGLRLIYYSQIVNDFQKGDIAEGYSVSREKKESFPLTVTSAQKNPTAFYLCASRRPGQYKAFFGQGTRLTVV.

The J gene is TRBJ2-5, the V gene TRBV5-1, with D possibly TRBD1 on 7 matching bases. The CDR3 has 11 amino acids. Germline V gives CDR1 SGHRS, CDR2 YFSETQ. V was pared by 4 bases and J by 12 bases, with 13 bases between. For the CDR3, the DNA is TGCGCCAGCAGCCCAGGGGGGTCCAAGTACTTC. Translating it yields CASSPGGSKYF. The variable domain in full, completed from reference TRBV5-1 and TRBJ2-5, reads KAGVTQTPRYLIKTRGQQVTLSCSPISGHRSVSWYQQTPGQGLQFLFEYFSETQRNKGNFPGRFSGRQFSNSRSEMNVSTLELGDSALYLCASSPGGSKYFGPGTRLLVL.

The chain links TRBV5-8 to TRBJ2-7; D gene ambiguous. Trimming left V 4 bases short and J 0 bases short, with 5 bases between. Looked up from germline, CDR1 is SGHTS and CDR2 is YDEGEE. The CDR3 spans 12 residues. CDR3 sequence (DNA): TGTGCCAGCAGCCTCAGCTCCTACGAGCAGTACTTC. Its translation is CASSLSSYEQYF.

The CDR3 sequence: CASSYSRGGADGYTF. CDR3 nucleotide sequence: TGTGCCAGCAGTTACTCTCGAGGGGGCGCGGATGGCTACACCTTC. V is TRBV6-5 and J is TRBJ1-2; 7 bases agree with TRBD1. In germline, CDR1 is MNHEY, CDR2 SVGAGI. V lost 0 bases to trimming and J lost 6 bases; unmatched junction nucleotides: 7. The CDR3 covers 15 residues.

The V gene is TRBV29-1, the J gene TRBJ1-1, with 12 bases lining up with TRBD1. This CDR3 contains 14 residues. Germline V gives CDR1 SQVTM, CDR2 ANQGSEA. V lost 6 bases, J lost 7 bases, and 9 bases stayed unmatched. The DNA for the CDR3 is TGCAGCGTCAAACCGGGACAGGGGGCGGATGAAGCTTTCTTT. Protein sequence: CSVKPGQGADEAFF.

Within the sample, this clone is medium-sized. The CDR3 is CASSLVSGVEGQPQHF. CDR3 nucleotides: TGTGCCAGCAGTTTAGTCTCAGGGGTTGAGGGTCAGCCCCAGCATTTT. The chain is built from TRBV28 and TRBJ1-5; D might be TRBD1 (6 bases). Germline assignment: CDR1 MDHEN and CDR2 SYDVKM. The CDR3 has 16 amino acids. V was cut by 2 bases and J by 6 bases, with 17 bases left in between.

The rearrangement uses TRBV7-2 and TRBJ2-1; unclear D gene. The CDR3 is 15 residues long. Germline-derived CDR1 and CDR2 are SGHTA and FQGNSA. Between the trimmed V and J ends, which lost 1 base and 0 bases, there was a span of 7 bases. This chain's CDR3 is CASSLGAPSYNEQFF. In nucleotides, the CDR3 is TGTGCCAGCAGCTTAGGGGCCCCCTCCTACAATGAGCAGTTCTTC.

The chain couples TRBV7-2 to TRBJ1-5; tentative D call: TRBD1 (5 bases). Germline CDR1 is SGHTA and CDR2 is FQGNSA. The V end was cut by 3 bases, the J end by 2 bases, with 11 bases between. This CDR3 is 15 amino acids long. CDR3 amino acids: CASSFRGVGNQPQHF. In DNA form, the CDR3 reads TGTGCCAGCAGCTTCCGGGGGGTTGGCAATCAGCCCCAGCATTTT.

CDR3 residues: CSVAGGRGTDTQYF. In DNA form, the CDR3 reads TGCAGCGTTGCGGGAGGGCGTGGCACAGATACGCAGTATTTT. The J gene is TRBJ2-3, the V gene TRBV29-1; 8 bases map to TRBD2. The germline CDR1 and CDR2 sequences are SQVTM and ANQGSEA. V gave up 4 bases and J gave up 1 base; unmatched junction bases: 4. This CDR3 contains 14 residues.

The chain is built from TRBV27 and TRBJ2-3; TRBD2 aligns across 9 bases. V trimming: 6 bases; J trimming: 0 bases; junction bases outside the gene matches: 4. This CDR3 has 15 amino acids. Germline CDR1 and CDR2: MNHEY and SMNVEV (reference sequence). CDR3 residues: CASRRLAVSTDTQYF. In nucleotides, the CDR3 is TGTGCCAGCAGAAGACTAGCGGTTAGCACAGATACGCAGTATTTT.

V is TRBV7-9 and J is TRBJ2-2, with TRBD1 as a possible D gene (5 bases). From germline, CDR1 is SEHNR and CDR2 FQNEAQ (reference sequence). CDR3 size: 15 residues. V was shortened by 4 bases and J by 2 bases, with 11 bases between the two germline ends. The CDR3 region is CASSSGQANTGELFF. For the CDR3, the DNA is TGTGCCAGCAGCTCAGGGCAGGCAAACACCGGGGAGCTGTTTTTT.

The chain uses TRBV28 and TRBJ2-5, with D perhaps matching TRBD2 (7 bases). The CDR3 sequence is 17 residues long. Trimming took off 3 bases at V and 0 bases at J, with 17 bases between the two ends. CDR1 and CDR2 from the germline V gene are MDHEN and SYDVKM. The CDR3 bases are TGTGCCAGCAGTTTCGGGGGGCGGGGTGGGGACCAAGAGACCCAGTACTTC. Residues: CASSFGGRGGDQETQYF. Supplemented by reference TRBV28 and TRBJ2-5, the full variable domain reads DVKVTQSSRYLVKRTGEKVFLECVQDMDHENMFWYRQDPGLGLRLIYFSYDVKMKEKGDIPEGYSVSREKKERFSLILESASTNQTSMYLCASSFGGRGGDQETQYFGPGTRLLVL.

The rearrangement joins TRBV6-5 to TRBJ2-7, with 7 bases lining up with TRBD2. The CDR3 contains 14 residues. Germline assignment: CDR1 MNHEY and CDR2 SVGAGI. Trimming took 5 bases from V and 3 from J; bases not matched to a gene: 7. The CDR3 sequence: CASSPLGGGYEQYF. For the CDR3, the DNA is TGTGCCAGCAGTCCGCTTGGGGGGGGCTACGAGCAGTACTTC.

The V and J genes are TRBV9 and TRBJ2-7; 10 bases fit TRBD2. The trim removed 3 bases at V and 6 bases at J, leaving 9 bases unmatched. Germline V gene sequence: CDR1 SGDLS, CDR2 YYNGEE. There are 15 residues in the CDR3. CDR3 nucleotide sequence: TGTGCCAGCAGCGAGATGGGGCTAGCGGGAGCCGAGCAGTACTTC. Translating it yields CASSEMGLAGAEQYF. The entire variable domain, with the rest obtained from reference TRBV9 and TRBJ2-7, is as follows: DSGVTQTPKHLITATGQRVTLRCSPRSGDLSVYWYQQSLDQGLQFLIQYYNGEERAKGNILERFSAQQFPDLHSELNLSSLELGDSALYFCASSEMGLAGAEQYFGPGTRLTVT.

The rearrangement joins TRBV28 to TRBJ2-6; D is unclear. Germline values: CDR1 MDHEN, CDR2 SYDVKM. CDR3 length equals 14 residues. V lost 4 bases and J lost 0, with 4 bases in between. CDR3 residues: CASSSFSGANVLTF. CDR3 sequence (DNA): TGTGCCAGCAGTTCCTTCTCTGGGGCCAACGTCCTGACTTTC.

This clone was observed a few times. J is TRBJ1-5 and V is TRBV28, with a possible D match to TRBD1 (5 bases). There are 17 residues in the CDR3. Between the trimmed V and J ends, which lost 3 bases and 8 bases, there was a span of 23 bases. Looked up from germline, CDR1 is MDHEN and CDR2 is SYDVKM. The CDR3 spells CASSFLGPQGPGEPQHF. The CDR3 DNA follows: TGTGCCAGCAGTTTTCTAGGTCCTCAGGGTCCGGGGGAGCCCCAGCATTTT.

The CDR3 region is CASSLGSAPQHF. The CDR3 DNA reads as TGTGCCAGCAGCTTAGGGTCGGCGCCCCAGCATTTT. This chain connects TRBV7-9 to TRBJ1-5, with D unclear. V lost 1 base to trimming and J lost 9 bases, with 7 bases between them. The germline gives CDR1 SEHNR, CDR2 FQNEAQ (reference sequence). This CDR3 contains 12 residues.

This clone was picked up a small number of times. V and J are TRBV28 and TRBJ2-2; 9 bases fit TRBD1. The CDR3 sequence is 15 residues long. Trimming removed 5 bases from V and 1 base from J; junction bases left unmatched: 2. Germline V gene lookup returns CDR1 MDHEN and CDR2 SYDVKM. This CDR3 is CASSGDRVNTGELFF. CDR3 DNA sequence: TGTGCCAGCAGTGGGGACAGGGTGAACACCGGGGAGCTGTTTTTT.

V gene TRBV5-1 combines with J gene TRBJ2-3; D might be TRBD2 (6 bases). CDR1 is SGHRS, CDR2 YFSETQ, per germline. The CDR3 is made up of 14 amino acids. V was pared by 5 bases and J by 4 bases, with 14 bases between. CDR3 sequence reads: CASRPRWEADTQYF. In nucleotides, the CDR3 is TGCGCCAGCAGACCTCGTTGGGAGGCAGATACGCAGTATTTT.

The V gene is TRBV29-1, the J gene TRBJ1-5; 8 bases fit TRBD1. The germline V gene encodes CDR1 SQVTM and CDR2 ANQGSEA. V shed 4 bases and J 3 bases; nucleotides not matched to a gene: 5. The CDR3 sequence is 14 residues long. The CDR3 nucleotides read TGCAGCGTTGCCGGCAGGGGGCCCAATCAGCCCCAGCATTTT. This sequence encodes CSVAGRGPNQPQHF.

The J gene is TRBJ1-5, the V gene TRBV9, with 7 bases identical to TRBD1. The CDR3 has 14 residues. The V gene end was trimmed by 4 bases and the J gene end by 2 bases; junction bases not matched to a gene: 3. Germline CDR1 reads SGDLS; CDR2 reads YYNGEE. CDR3 protein: CASSHGTGNQPQHF. DNA for the CDR3: TGTGCCAGCAGCCATGGGACAGGCAATCAGCCCCAGCATTTT.

The chain employs TRBV28 and TRBJ2-7, with D perhaps TRBD1 or TRBD2 (5 bases each). V was clipped by 8 bases and J by 7 bases, with 18 bases between them. CDR3 length equals 13 residues. From germline, CDR1 is MDHEN and CDR2 SYDVKM. CDR3 bases: TGTGCCAGCGGGTACCAGGGAACGGGGGAGCAGTACTTC. This encodes CASGYQGTGEQYF.